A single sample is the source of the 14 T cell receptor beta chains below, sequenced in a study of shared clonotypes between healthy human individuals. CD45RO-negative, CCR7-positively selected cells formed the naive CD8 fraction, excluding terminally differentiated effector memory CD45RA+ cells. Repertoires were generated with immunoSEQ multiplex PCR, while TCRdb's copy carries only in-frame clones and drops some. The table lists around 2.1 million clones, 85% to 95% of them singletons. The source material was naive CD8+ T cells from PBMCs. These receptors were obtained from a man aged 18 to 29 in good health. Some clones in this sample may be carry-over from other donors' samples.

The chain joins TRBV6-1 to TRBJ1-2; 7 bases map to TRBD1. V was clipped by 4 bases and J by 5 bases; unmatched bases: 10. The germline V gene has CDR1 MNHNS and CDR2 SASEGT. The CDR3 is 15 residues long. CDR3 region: CASSGGTATTYGYTF. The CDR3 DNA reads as TGTGCCAGCAGTGGGGGGACAGCGACGACATATGGCTACACCTTC.

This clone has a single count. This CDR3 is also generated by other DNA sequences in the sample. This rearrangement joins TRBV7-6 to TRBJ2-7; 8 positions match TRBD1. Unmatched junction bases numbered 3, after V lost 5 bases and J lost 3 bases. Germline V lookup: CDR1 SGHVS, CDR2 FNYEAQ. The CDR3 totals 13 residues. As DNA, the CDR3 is TGTGCCAGCAGCCCTGGACAGGGCTACGAGCAGTACTTC. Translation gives CASSPGQGYEQYF.

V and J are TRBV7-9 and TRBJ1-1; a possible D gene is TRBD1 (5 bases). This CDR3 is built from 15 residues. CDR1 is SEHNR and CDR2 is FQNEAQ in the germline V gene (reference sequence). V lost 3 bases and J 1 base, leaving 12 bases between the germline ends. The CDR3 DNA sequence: TGTGCCAGCAGCTTCCATCCGACAGAGAACACTGAAGCTTTCTTT. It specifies CASSFHPTENTEAFF.

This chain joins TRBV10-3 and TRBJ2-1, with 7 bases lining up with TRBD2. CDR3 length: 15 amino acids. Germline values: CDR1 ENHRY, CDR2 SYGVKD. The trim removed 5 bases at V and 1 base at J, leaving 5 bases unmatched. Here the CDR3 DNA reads TGTGCCATCAGTCCGGGGGGAGGTTCCTACAATGAGCAGTTCTTC. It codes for CAISPGGGSYNEQFF.

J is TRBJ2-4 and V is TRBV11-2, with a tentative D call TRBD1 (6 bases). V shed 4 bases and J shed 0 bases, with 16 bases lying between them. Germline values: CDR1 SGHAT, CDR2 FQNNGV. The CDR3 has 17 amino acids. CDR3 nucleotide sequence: TGTGCCAGCAGCTGGGGGCGGGTCGGGCAAGCCAAAAACATTCAGTACTTC. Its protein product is CASSWGRVGQAKNIQYF.

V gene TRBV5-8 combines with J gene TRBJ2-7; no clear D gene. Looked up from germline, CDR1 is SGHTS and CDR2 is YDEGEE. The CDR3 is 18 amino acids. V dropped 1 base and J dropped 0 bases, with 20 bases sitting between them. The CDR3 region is CASSLKGTARPFSYEQYF. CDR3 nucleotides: TGTGCCAGCAGCTTGAAAGGCACTGCCAGACCCTTCTCCTACGAGCAGTACTTC.

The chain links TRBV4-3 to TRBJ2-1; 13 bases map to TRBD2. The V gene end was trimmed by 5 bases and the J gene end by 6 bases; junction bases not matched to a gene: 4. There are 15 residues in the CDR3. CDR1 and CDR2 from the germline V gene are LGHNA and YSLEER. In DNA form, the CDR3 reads TGCGCCAGCAGCACTAGCGGGAGGGCCTCCAATGAGCAGTTCTTC. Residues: CASSTSGRASNEQFF.

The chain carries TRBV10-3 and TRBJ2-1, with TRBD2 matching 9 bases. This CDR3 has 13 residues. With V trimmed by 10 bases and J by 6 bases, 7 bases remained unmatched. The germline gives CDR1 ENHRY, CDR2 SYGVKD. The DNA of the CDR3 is TGTGCCACCTTAGCGGGAGCGGGCAATGAGCAGTTCTTC. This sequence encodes CATLAGAGNEQFF.

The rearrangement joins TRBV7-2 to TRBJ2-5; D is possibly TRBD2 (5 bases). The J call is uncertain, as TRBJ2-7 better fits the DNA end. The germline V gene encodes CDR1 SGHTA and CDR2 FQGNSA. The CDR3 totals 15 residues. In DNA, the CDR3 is TGTGCCAGCAGCCCAAAGGAGGCTAGATACTACGAGCAGTACTTC. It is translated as CASSPKEARYYEQYF.

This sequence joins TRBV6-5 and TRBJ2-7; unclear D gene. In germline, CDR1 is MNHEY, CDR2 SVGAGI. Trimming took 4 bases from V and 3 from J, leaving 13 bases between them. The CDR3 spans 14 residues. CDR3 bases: TGTGCCAGCAGTTTACACGGACGGAACTACGAGCAGTACTTC. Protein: CASSLHGRNYEQYF.

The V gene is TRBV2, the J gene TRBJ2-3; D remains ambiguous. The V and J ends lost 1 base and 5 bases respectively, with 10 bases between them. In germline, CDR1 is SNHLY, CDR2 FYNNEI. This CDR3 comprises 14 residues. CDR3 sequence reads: CASSEGPRRDTQYF. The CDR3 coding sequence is TGTGCCAGCAGTGAAGGTCCTAGAAGAGATACGCAGTATTTT.

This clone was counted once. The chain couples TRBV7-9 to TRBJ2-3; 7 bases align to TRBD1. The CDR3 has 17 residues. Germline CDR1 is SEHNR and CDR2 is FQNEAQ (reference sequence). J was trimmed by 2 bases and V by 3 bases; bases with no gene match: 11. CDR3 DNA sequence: TGTGCCAGCAGCTTGACCTGGACAGGACCCCTCACAGATACGCAGTATTTT. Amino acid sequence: CASSLTWTGPLTDTQYF.

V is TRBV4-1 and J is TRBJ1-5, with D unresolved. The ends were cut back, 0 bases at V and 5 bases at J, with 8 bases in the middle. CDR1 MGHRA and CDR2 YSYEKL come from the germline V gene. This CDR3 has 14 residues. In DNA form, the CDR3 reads TGCGCCAGCAGCCAAGATACGGGGTATCAGCCCCAGCATTTT. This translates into CASSQDTGYQPQHF.

The CDR3 DNA follows: TGTGCCAGCAGTTTTGGGTCGGCAGGTGTCTACGAGCAGTACTTC. Its protein is CASSFGSAGVYEQYF. The V call is TRBV27, the J call TRBJ2-7, with no clear D. The CDR3 has 15 amino acids. Trimming removed 3 bases from V and 3 bases from J, with 15 bases in between. Germline V lookup: CDR1 MNHEY, CDR2 SMNVEV (reference sequence).